Listed below are T cell receptor beta chains from one sample, sequenced in a study of blood T cell repertoires in COVID-19. Clones were read by immunoSEQ multiplex PCR, and TCRdb kept only the in-frame ones, dropping some. The sample lists approximately 300,000 clones, roughly 86% seen once, with around 1.7% in the top ten. The material sequenced was peripheral blood. The receptors here all came from a woman between 50 and 59 years old with acute or convalescent COVID-19. CDR3s include the opening cysteine and the closing phenylalanine or tryptophan. The D gene is left open where the match is weak. Size is stated for part of the rows, as once, few or many counts, or as a class when the clone is expanded.

d_call j_call v_call clone_size cdr3_nt cdr3_aa
NA TRBJ1-1 TRBV4-2 NA TGTGCCAGCAGCCAACAGGGGATCCTTGCTTTCTTT CASSQQGILAFF
NA TRBJ1-3 TRBV5-1 NA TGCGCCAGCAGCGGGACGGGACATAGCTCTGGAAACACCATATATTTT CASSGTGHSSGNTIYF
TRBD2 TRBJ2-7 TRBV23-1 once TGCGCCAGCAGACCCGATGGACTAGCGGGAGCTCTACCGGGGGACGAGCAGTACTTC CASRPDGLAGALPGDEQYF
NA TRBJ1-2 TRBV7-9 once TGTGCCAGCACTGGACCAGGACTCTATGGCTACACCTTC CASTGPGLYGYTF
NA TRBJ2-7 TRBV11-2 NA TGTGCCAGCAGCTTAGCGTTGGGCAGCTCCTACGAGCAGTACTTC CASSLALGSSYEQYF
TRBD2 TRBJ2-7 TRBV7-6 NA TGTGCCAGCAGCCAACCCGGGGGGGGATCCTACGAGCAGTACTTC CASSQPGGGSYEQYF
TRBD1 TRBJ2-7 TRBV7-2 NA TGTGCCAGCACCCGGACAGGCGCCTTCTACGAGCAGTACTTC CASTRTGAFYEQYF
NA TRBJ2-3 TRBV5-1 NA TGCGCCAGCAGCTTACAGGGCGGAGATACGCAGTATTTT CASSLQGGDTQYF
TRBD1 TRBJ2-1 TRBV18 NA TGTGCCAGCTCACCGGGACAGGGGTGGCGATATGGCCACAATGAGCAGTTCTTC CASSPGQGWRYGHNEQFF
NA TRBJ2-7 TRBV4-3 NA TGCGCCAGCAGCCAAGATGTCCAGGGCGTTTTCTACGAGCAGTACTTC CASSQDVQGVFYEQYF
NA TRBJ1-2 TRBV6-2/TRBV6-3 NA TGTGCCAGCAGTTACGCTCAGGGCCGCTCTAACTATGGCTACACCTTC CASSYAQGRSNYGYTF
TRBD2 TRBJ2-2 TRBV5-1 NA TGCGCCAGCAGCCGTAGCGGGAGGGTAGGCGACACCGGGGAGCTGTTTTTT CASSRSGRVGDTGELFF
TRBD1 TRBJ1-5 TRBV7-2 NA TGTGCCAGCAGCACAGGGGGCCACAATCAGCCCCAGCATTTT CASSTGGHNQPQHF
NA TRBJ2-5 TRBV19 few TGTGCCAGTAGTCAATTTTCTCCGGCTCTCGGCGGGACCCAGTACTTC CASSQFSPALGGTQYF
NA TRBJ1-1 TRBV12-3/TRBV12-4 once TGTGCCAGCAGGCTAGGGGGGGGCACTGAAGCTTTCTTT CASRLGGGTEAFF
TRBD2 TRBJ2-4 TRBV27 NA TGTGCCAGCAGGGGGACTAGCGGGGGAGTAGCCAAAAACATTCAGTACTTC CASRGTSGGVAKNIQYF
NA TRBJ2-2 TRBV19 NA TGTGCCAGTAACTGGGGGGAGAACACCGGGGAGCTGTTTTTT CASNWGENTGELFF
NA TRBJ2-5 TRBV5-1 NA TGCGCCAGCAGCCGCCGTTCAACGGAGGTCGAGACCCAGTACTTC CASSRRSTEVETQYF
TRBD1 TRBJ1-1 TRBV18 NA TGTGCCAGCTCACCATTGACAGGGACGAACACTGAAGCTTTCTTT CASSPLTGTNTEAFF
NA TRBJ2-1 TRBV7-6 few TGTGCCAGCAGCTTTTGGGGGCAGGGCAATGAGCAGTTCTTC CASSFWGQGNEQFF
TRBD1 TRBJ2-7 TRBV7-2 NA TGTGCCAGCAGCTTAGGGACAGGTTACGAGCAGTACTTC CASSLGTGYEQYF
NA TRBJ2-5 TRBV18 NA TGTGCCAGCTCACCACCAAACAGTCAAGAGACCCAGTACTTC CASSPPNSQETQYF
NA TRBJ1-1 TRBV2 NA TGTGCCAGCTCGCAGAACCCGAACACTGAAGCTTTCTTT CASSQNPNTEAFF
NA TRBJ2-1 TRBV28 NA TGTGCCAGCAGTTCAATGGCCCCGCGGTTGAATGAGCAGTTCTTC CASSSMAPRLNEQFF
NA TRBJ2-5 TRBV10-3 NA TGTGCCATCAGTGAACAGGGAGGGAAAGAGACCCAGTACTTC CAISEQGGKETQYF
TRBD1 TRBJ2-3 TRBV6-5 NA TGTGCCAGCAGTCCCGGACAGGGGCTCACAGATACGCAGTATTTT CASSPGQGLTDTQYF
TRBD2 TRBJ2-1 TRBV27 NA TGTGCCAGCATCACTAGCGGGAGGGCGGTTGAGCAGTTCTTC CASITSGRAVEQFF
NA TRBJ2-5 TRBV27 NA TGTGCCAGCAGTTTATCCAGCGCCTACCAAGAGACCCAGTACTTC CASSLSSAYQETQYF
TRBD1 TRBJ2-7 TRBV28 NA TGTGCCAGCAGTGCAGGGGGCGGGGCCTACGAGCAGTACTTC CASSAGGGAYEQYF
NA TRBJ1-1 TRBV4-2 NA TGTGCCAGCAGCCAAGATACGCGGGGCACTAACACTGAAGCTTTCTTT CASSQDTRGTNTEAFF
TRBD2 TRBJ2-1 TRBV7-3 NA TGTGCCAGCAGCTTGACGCGGGAGGGATACAATGAGCAGTTCTTC CASSLTREGYNEQFF
TRBD2 TRBJ2-1 TRBV9 NA TGTGCCAGCAGCGTAGGGGAGGGAACCTACAATGAGCAGTTCTTC CASSVGEGTYNEQFF
NA TRBJ1-1 TRBV6-5 NA TGTGCCAGCAGCTACCGGGATGTGAACACTGAAGCTTTCTTT CASSYRDVNTEAFF
TRBD1 TRBJ1-1 TRBV5-5 NA TGTGCCAGCAGCTTGGAACAGGACAGGGGAGCTTTCTTT CASSLEQDRGAFF
TRBD2 TRBJ2-7 TRBV27 NA TGTGCCAGCAGTTTGACTAGCCTGAGCTCCTACGAGCAGTACTTC CASSLTSLSSYEQYF
TRBD2 TRBJ2-7 TRBV9 NA TGTGCCAGCAGCGTAGCGGGACTAGCGGGATTCTACGAGCAGTACTTC CASSVAGLAGFYEQYF
NA TRBJ2-2 TRBV27 few TGTGCCAGTCGCGACGGCCTAGCCCCTGAGACCGGGGAGCTGTTTTTT CASRDGLAPETGELFF
NA TRBJ2-3 TRBV5-1 NA TGCGCCAGCAGCTTGGGGATGAGAGACTTTCAATATTTT CASSLGMRDFQYF
NA TRBJ1-3 TRBV5-1 NA TGCGCCAGCAGCTTGCGCGAGCCTGGAAACACCATATATTTT CASSLREPGNTIYF
TRBD1 TRBJ2-1 TRBV5-1 NA TGCGCCAGCAGCCCGAGGACAGGGTCCTACAATGAGCAGTTCTTC CASSPRTGSYNEQFF
TRBD1 TRBJ1-6 TRBV28 NA TGTGCCAGCAGTTTATTCGCCGGGACAGGGGGCACGAATTCACCCCTCCACTTT CASSLFAGTGGTNSPLHF